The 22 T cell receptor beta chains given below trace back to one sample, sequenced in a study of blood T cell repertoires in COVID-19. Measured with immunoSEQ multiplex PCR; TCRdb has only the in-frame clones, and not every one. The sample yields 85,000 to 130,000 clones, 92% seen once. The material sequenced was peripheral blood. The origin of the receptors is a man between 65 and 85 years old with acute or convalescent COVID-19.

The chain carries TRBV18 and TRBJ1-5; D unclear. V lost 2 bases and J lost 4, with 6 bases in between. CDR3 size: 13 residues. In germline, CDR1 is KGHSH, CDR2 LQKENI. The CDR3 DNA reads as TGTGCCAGCTCACCAGCGGGGAATCAGCCCCAGCATTTT. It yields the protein CASSPAGNQPQHF.

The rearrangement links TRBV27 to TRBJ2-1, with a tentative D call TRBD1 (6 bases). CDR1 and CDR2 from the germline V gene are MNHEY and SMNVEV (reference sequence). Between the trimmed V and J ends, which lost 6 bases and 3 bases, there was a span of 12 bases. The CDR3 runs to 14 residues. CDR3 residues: CASRIGQNYNEQFF. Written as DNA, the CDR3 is TGTGCCAGCAGGATCGGACAGAACTACAATGAGCAGTTCTTC.

CDR3 amino acids: CASRPGGAAEQYF. CDR3 bases: TGTGCCAGCAGACCAGGGGGCGCGGCCGAGCAGTACTTC. The chain is built from TRBV12-3 or TRBV12-4 and TRBJ2-7; 8 nucleotides agree with TRBD1. There are 13 residues in the CDR3. The J segment lost 6 bases and the V segment lost 6 bases, leaving 7 bases of the junction unmatched.

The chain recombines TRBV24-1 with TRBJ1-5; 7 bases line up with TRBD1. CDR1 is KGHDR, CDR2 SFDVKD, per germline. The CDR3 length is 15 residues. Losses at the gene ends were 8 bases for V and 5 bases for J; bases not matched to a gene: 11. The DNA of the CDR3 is TGTGCCACCAACCGTCGACAGGGACCCTATCAGCCCCAGCATTTT. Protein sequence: CATNRRQGPYQPQHF.

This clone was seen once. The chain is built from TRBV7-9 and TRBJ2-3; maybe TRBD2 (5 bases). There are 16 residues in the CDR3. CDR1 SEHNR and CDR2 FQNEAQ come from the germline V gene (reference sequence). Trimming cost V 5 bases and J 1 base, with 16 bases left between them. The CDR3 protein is CASSALRASRTDTQYF. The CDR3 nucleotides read TGTGCCAGCAGCGCACTTAGGGCTAGCCGCACAGATACGCAGTATTTT.

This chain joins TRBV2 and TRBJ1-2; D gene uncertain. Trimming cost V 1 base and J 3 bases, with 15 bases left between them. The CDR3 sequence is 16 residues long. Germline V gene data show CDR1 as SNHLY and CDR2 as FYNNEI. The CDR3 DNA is TGTGCCAGCAGTGAAGTTACGCAGGCCCGCGACTATGGCTACACCTTC. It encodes CASSEVTQARDYGYTF.

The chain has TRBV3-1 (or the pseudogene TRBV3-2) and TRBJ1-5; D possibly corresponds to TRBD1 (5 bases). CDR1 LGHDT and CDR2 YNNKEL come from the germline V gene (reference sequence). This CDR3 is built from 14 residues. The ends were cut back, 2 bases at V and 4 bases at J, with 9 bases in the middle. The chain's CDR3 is CASSQRGGNQPQHF. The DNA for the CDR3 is TGTGCCAGCAGCCAACGGGGGGGGAATCAGCCCCAGCATTTT.

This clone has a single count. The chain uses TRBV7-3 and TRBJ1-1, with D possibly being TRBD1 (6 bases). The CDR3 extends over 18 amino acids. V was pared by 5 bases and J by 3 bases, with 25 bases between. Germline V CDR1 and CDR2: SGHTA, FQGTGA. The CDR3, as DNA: TGTGCCAGCAGCCAAACGCGCCTAACAGGGATGAGGGACACTGAAGCTTTCTTT. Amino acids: CASSQTRLTGMRDTEAFF.

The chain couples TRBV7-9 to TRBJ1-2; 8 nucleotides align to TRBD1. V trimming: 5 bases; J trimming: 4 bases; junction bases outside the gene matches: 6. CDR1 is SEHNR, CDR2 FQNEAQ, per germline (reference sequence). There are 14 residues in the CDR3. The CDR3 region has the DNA TGTGCCAGCAGCCCACAGGGGGTAGGCTATGGCTACACCTTC. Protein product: CASSPQGVGYGYTF.

The CDR3 protein is CASGASTSGNTIYF. In DNA, the CDR3 is TGTGCCAGCGGTGCCTCTACCTCTGGAAACACCATATATTTT. The rearrangement links TRBV5-8 to TRBJ1-3; no firm D call. CDR3 size: 14 residues. Germline V lookup: CDR1 SGHTS, CDR2 YDEGEE. V lost 7 bases to trimming and J lost 0 bases, with 11 bases between them.

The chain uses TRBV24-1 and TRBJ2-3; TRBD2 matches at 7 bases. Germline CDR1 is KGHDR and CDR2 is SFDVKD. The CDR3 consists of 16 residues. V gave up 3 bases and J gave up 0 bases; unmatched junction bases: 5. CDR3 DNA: TGTGCCACCAGTGATCAGCGGGGCGCTAGCACAGATACGCAGTATTTT. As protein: CATSDQRGASTDTQYF.

The CDR3 protein is CASSLVDSRYYGYTF. The CDR3 coding sequence is TGTGCCAGCAGCTTAGTTGACAGTCGGTACTATGGCTACACCTTC. This rearrangement joins TRBV11-2 to TRBJ1-2, with a weak D call TRBD1 (5 bases). V dropped 1 base and J dropped 3 bases, with 12 bases sitting between them. In germline, CDR1 is SGHAT, CDR2 FQNNGV. There are 15 residues in the CDR3.

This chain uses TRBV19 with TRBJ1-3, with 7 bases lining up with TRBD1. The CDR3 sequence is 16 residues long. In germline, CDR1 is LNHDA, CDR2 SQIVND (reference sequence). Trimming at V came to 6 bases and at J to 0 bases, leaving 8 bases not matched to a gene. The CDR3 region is CASSTGVSSSGNTIYF. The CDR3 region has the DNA TGTGCCAGTAGCACAGGGGTGTCCAGCTCTGGAAACACCATATATTTT.

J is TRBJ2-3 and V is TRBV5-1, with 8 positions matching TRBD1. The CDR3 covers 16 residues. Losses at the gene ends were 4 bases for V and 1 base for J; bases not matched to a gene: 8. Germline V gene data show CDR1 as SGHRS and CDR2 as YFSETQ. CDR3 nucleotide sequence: TGCGCCAGCAGCCCCAGTTCGACAGGGGGCACAGATACGCAGTATTTT. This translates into CASSPSSTGGTDTQYF.

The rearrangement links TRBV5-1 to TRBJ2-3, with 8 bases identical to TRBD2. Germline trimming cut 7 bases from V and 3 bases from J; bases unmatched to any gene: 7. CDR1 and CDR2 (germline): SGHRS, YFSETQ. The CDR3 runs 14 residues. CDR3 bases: TGCGCCAGCTTCAGAACGGGGGGGACAGATACGCAGTATTTT. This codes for CASFRTGGTDTQYF.

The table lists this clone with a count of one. This CDR3 reads CASAAGLTNEQFF. CDR3 nucleotide sequence: TGCGCCAGCGCGGCGGGACTGACCAATGAGCAGTTCTTC. The rearrangement uses TRBV5-1 and TRBJ2-1; a possible D gene is TRBD2 (6 bases). The CDR3 runs to 13 residues. V shed 7 bases and J shed 6 bases, with 14 bases lying between them. Germline V CDR1 and CDR2: SGHRS, YFSETQ.

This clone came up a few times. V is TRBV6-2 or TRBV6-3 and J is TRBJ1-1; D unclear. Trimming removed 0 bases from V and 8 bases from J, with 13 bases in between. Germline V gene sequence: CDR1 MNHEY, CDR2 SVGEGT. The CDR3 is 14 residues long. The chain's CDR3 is CASSYSFGVFEAFF. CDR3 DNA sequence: TGTGCCAGCAGTTACTCTTTCGGGGTCTTCGAAGCTTTCTTT.

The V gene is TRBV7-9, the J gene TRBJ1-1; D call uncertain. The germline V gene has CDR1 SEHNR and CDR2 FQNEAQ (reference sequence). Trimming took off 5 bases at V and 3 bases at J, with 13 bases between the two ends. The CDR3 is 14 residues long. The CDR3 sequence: CASSPDISHTEAFF. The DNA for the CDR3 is TGTGCCAGCAGCCCTGACATATCTCACACTGAAGCTTTCTTT.

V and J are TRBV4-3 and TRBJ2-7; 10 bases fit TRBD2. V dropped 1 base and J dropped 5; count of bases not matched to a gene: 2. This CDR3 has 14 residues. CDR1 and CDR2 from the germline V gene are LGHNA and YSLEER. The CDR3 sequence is CASSQGTSGNEQYF. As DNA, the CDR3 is TGCGCCAGCAGCCAAGGGACTAGCGGCAACGAGCAGTACTTC.

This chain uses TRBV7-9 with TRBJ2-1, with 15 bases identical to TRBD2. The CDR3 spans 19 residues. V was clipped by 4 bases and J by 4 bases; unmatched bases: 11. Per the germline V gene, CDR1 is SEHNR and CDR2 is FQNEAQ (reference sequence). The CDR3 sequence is CASSSSGTSGRPYYNEQFF. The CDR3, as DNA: TGTGCCAGCAGCTCTTCCGGGACTAGCGGGAGGCCATATTACAATGAGCAGTTCTTC.

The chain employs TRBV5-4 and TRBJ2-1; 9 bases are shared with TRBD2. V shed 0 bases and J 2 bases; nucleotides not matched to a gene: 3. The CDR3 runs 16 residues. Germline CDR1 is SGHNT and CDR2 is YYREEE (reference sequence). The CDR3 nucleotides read TGTGCCAGCAGCTTGGCTCCTAGCGGGACCTACAATGAGCAGTTCTTC. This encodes CASSLAPSGTYNEQFF.

The CDR3 DNA reads TGTGCCAGCAGCCCAGACTCAATTTTGGCGCAGTTCTTC. Its protein is CASSPDSILAQFF. The V and J genes are TRBV7-8 and TRBJ2-1; D uncertain. Germline CDR1 and CDR2: SGHVS and FQNEAQ. Trimming pared 5 bases from V and 12 bases from J, leaving 17 bases between. The CDR3 is 13 amino acids.